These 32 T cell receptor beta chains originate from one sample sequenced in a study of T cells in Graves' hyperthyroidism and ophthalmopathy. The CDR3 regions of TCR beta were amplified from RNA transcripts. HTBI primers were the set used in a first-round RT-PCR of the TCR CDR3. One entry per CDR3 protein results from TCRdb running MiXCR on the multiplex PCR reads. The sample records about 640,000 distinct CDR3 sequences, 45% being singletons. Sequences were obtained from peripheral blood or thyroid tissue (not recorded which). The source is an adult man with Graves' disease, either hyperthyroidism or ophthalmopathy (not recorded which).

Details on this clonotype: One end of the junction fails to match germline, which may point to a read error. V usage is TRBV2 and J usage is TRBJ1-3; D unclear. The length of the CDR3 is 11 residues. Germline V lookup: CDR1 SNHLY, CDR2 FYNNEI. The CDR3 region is CASSFVNTMYF. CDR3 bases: TGTGCCAGCAGTTTTGTAAACACCATGTATTTT.

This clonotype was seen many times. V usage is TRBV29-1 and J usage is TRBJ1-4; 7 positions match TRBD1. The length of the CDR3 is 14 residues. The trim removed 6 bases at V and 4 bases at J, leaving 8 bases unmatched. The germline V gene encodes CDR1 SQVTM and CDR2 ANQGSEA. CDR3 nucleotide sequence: TGCAGCGTATTCGGGACAGCGAATAATGAAAAACTGTTTTTT. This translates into CSVFGTANNEKLFF.

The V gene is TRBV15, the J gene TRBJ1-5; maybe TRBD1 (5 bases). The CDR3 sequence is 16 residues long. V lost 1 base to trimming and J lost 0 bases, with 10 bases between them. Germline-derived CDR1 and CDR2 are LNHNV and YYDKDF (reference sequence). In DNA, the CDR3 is TGTGCCACCAGCAGAGTGCGGGGGTATAGCAATCAGCCCCAGCATTTT. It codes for CATSRVRGYSNQPQHF.

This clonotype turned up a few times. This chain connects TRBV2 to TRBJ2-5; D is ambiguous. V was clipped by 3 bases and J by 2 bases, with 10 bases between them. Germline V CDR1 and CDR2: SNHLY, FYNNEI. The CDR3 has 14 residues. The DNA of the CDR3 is TGTGCCAGCAGTGATACTTGGATGCAAGAGACCCAGTACTTC. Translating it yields CASSDTWMQETQYF.

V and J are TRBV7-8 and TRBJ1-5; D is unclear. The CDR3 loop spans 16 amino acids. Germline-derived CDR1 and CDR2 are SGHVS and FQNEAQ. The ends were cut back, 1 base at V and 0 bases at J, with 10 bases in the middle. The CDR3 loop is CASSLGLSVSNQPQHF. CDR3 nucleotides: TGTGCCAGCAGCTTAGGGCTGAGCGTTAGCAATCAGCCCCAGCATTTT.

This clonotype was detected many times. The CDR3 spells CASSGQIKTEAFF. The CDR3 DNA sequence: TGTGCCAGCAGTGGACAGATTAAGACTGAAGCTTTCTTT. The rearrangement uses TRBV2 and TRBJ1-1; the D gene is possibly TRBD1 (5 bases). Per the germline V gene, CDR1 is SNHLY and CDR2 is FYNNEI. The V end lost 4 bases, the J end lost 5 bases, and 11 bases lay between the germline ends. The CDR3 contains 13 residues.

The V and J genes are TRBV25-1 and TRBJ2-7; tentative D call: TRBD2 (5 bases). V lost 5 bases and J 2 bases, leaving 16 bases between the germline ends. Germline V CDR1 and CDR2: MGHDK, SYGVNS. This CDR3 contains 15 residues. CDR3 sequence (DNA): TGTGCCAGCAGTCCGCCGGGAAGTCCTACCTACGAGCAGTACTTC. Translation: CASSPPGSPTYEQYF.

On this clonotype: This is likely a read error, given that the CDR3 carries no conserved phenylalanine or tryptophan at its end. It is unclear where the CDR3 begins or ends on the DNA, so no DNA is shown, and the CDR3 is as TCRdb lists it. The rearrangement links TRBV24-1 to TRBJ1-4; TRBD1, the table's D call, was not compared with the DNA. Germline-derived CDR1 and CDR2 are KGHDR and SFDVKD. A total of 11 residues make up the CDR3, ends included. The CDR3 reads CATSDNRDSNY.

The CDR3 DNA follows: TGTGCCACCAGCAGCTTAAGCTCCAACACTGAAGCTTTCTTT. This encodes CATSSLSSNTEAFF. The rearrangement uses TRBV15 and TRBJ1-1; the D is unclear. V lost 3 bases and J 2 bases, leaving 10 bases between the germline ends. Germline V gives CDR1 LNHNV, CDR2 YYDKDF (reference sequence). This CDR3 has 14 amino acids.

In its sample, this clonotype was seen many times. The CDR3 DNA sequence: TGTGCCAGCAGCTCGGACACTCTACTCAATCAGCCCCAGCATTTT. Translating it yields CASSSDTLLNQPQHF. V and J are TRBV7-8 and TRBJ1-5; D perhaps matches TRBD1 (5 bases). Trimming cost V 4 bases and J 3 bases, with 13 bases left between them. This CDR3 comprises 15 residues. Germline V gene sequence: CDR1 SGHVS, CDR2 FQNEAQ.

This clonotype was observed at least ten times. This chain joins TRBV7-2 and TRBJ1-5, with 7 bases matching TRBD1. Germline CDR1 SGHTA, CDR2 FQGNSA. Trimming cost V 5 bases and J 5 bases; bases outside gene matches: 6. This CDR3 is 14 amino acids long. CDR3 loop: CASSIQGQDQPQHF. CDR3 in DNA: TGTGCCAGCAGCATACAGGGGCAGGATCAGCCCCAGCATTTT.

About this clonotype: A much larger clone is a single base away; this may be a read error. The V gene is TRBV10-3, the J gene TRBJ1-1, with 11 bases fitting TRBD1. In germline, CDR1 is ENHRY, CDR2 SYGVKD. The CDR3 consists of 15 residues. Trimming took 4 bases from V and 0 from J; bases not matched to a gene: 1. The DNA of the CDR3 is TGTGCCATCAGTGGGACAGGGGGCATGAACACTGAAGCTTTCTTT. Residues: CAISGTGGMNTEAFF.

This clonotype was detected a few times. CDR3 residues: CASMVRANTEAFF. The CDR3 region has the DNA TGTGCCAGCATGGTTCGGGCGAACACTGAAGCTTTCTTT. The V and J genes are TRBV2 and TRBJ1-1, with unresolved D. CDR1 is SNHLY and CDR2 is FYNNEI in the germline V gene. The CDR3 sequence is 13 residues long. Deletions cut 7 bases from V and 1 base from J, with 10 bases between.

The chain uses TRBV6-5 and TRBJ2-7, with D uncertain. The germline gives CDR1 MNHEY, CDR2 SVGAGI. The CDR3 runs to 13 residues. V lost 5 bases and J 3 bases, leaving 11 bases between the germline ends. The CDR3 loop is CASSALTIYEQYF. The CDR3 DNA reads TGTGCCAGCAGTGCCCTAACAATCTACGAGCAGTACTTC.

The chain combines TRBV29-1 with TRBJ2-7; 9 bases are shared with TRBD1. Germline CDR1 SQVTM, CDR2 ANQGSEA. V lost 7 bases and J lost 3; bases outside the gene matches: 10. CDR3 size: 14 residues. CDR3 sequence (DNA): TGCAGCGCCGACCGCCCGGACAGGGGCTACGAGCAGTACTTC. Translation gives CSADRPDRGYEQYF.

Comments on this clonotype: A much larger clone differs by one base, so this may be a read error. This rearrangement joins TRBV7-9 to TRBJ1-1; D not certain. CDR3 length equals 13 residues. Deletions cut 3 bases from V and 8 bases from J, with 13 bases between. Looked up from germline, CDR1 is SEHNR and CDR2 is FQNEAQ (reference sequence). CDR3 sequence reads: CASSFAAGVEAFF. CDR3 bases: TGTGCCAGCAGCTTTGCGGCCGGGGTCGAAGCTTTCTTT.

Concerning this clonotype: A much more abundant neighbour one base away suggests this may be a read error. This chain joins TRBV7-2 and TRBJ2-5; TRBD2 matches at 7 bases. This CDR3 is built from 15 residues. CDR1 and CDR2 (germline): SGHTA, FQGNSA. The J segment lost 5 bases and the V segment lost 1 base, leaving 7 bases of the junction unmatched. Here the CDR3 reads CASSLGPGGGETQYF. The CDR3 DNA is TGTGCCAGCAGCTTAGGACCGGGGGGAGGTGAGACCCAGTACTTC.

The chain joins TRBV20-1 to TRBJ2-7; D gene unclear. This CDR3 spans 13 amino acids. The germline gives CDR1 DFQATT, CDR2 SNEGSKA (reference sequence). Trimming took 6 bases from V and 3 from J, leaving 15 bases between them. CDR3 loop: CSARTEHRYEQYF. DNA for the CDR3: TGCAGTGCGAGAACAGAGCACCGCTACGAGCAGTACTTC.

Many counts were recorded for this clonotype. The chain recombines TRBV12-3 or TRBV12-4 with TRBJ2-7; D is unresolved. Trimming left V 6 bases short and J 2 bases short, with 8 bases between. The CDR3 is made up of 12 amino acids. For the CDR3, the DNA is TGTGCCAGCAGCCCAGGCCCCTACGAGCAGTACTTC. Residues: CASSPGPYEQYF.

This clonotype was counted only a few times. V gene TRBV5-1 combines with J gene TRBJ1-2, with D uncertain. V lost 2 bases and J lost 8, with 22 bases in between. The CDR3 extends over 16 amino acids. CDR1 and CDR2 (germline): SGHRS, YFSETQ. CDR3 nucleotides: TGCGCCAGCAGCTTAGCGGGTACCGTATCTGAATTCGGCTACACCTTC. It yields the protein CASSLAGTVSEFGYTF.

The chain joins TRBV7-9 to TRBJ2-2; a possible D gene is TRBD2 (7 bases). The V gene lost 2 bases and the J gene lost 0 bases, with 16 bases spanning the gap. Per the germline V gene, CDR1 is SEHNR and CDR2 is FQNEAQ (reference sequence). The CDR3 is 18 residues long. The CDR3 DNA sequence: TGTGCCAGCAGCTTACGCCAATGGCGGGGGCCGAACACCGGGGAGCTGTTTTTT. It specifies CASSLRQWRGPNTGELFF.

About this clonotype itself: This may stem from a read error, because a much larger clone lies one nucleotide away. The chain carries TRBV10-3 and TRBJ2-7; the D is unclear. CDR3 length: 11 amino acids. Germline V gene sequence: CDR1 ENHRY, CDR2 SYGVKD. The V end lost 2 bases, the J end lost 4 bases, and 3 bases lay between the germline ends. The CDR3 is CAISEGYEQYF. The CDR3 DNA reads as TGTGCCATCAGTGAGGGGTACGAGCAGTACTTC.

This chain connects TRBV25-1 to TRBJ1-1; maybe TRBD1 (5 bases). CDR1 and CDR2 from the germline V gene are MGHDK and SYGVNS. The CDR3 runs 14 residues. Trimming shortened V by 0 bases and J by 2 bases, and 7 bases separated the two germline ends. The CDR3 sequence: CASSEYTGNTEAFF. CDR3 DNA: TGTGCCAGCAGTGAATATACAGGTAACACTGAAGCTTTCTTT.

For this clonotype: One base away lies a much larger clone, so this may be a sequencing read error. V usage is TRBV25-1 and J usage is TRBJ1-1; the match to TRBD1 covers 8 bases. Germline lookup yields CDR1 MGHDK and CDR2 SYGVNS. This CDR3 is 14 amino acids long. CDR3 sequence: CASGRTGKGPEASF. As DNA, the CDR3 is TGTGCCAGCGGTCGGACAGGGAAGGGCCCTGAAGCTTCCTTT.

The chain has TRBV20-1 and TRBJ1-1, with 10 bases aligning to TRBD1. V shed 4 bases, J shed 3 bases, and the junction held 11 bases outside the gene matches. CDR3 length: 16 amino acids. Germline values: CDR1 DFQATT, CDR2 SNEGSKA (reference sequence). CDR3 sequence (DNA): TGCAGTGCTACAACCCCCGGGACAGGGGCGGACACTGAAGCTTTCTTT. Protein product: CSATTPGTGADTEAFF.

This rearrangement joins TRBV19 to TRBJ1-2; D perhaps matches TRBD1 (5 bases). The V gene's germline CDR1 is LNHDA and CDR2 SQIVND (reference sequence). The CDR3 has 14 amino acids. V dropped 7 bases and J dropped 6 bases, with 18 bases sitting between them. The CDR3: CASTLLQGLDGYTF. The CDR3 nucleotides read TGTGCCAGTACCCTTCTTCAGGGTTTAGATGGCTACACCTTC.

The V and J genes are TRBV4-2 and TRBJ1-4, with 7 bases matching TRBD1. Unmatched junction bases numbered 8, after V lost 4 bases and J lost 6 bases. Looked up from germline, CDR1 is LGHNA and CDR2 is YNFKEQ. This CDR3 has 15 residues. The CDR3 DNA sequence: TGTGCCAGCAGCCTGACCGGGACAGTGGATGAAAAACTGTTTTTT. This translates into CASSLTGTVDEKLFF.

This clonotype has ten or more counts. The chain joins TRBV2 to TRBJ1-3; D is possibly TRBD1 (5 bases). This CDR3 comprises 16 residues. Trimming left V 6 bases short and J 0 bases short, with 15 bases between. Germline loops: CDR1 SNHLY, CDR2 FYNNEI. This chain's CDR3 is CASRTGTAFSGNTIYF. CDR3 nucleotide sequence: TGTGCCAGCAGAACCGGGACGGCTTTCTCTGGAAACACCATATATTTT.

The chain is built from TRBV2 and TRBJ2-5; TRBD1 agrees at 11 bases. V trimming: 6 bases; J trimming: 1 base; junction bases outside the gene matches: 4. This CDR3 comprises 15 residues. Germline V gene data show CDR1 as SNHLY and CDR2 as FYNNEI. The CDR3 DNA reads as TGTGCCAGCAGCCGCGGGACAGGGGGCCAAGAGACCCAGTACTTC. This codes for CASSRGTGGQETQYF. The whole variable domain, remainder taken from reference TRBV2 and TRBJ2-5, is EPEVTQTPSHQVTQMGQEVILRCVPISNHLYFYWYRQILGQKVEFLVSFYNNEISEKSEIFDDQFSVERPDGSNFTLKIRSTKLEDSAMYFCASSRGTGGQETQYFGPGTRLLVL.

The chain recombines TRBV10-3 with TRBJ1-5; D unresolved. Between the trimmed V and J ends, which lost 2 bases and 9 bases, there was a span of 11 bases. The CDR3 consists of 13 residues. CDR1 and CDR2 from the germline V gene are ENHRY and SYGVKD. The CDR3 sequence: CAISEGTVWPQHF. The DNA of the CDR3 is TGTGCCATCAGTGAGGGAACAGTGTGGCCCCAGCATTTT.

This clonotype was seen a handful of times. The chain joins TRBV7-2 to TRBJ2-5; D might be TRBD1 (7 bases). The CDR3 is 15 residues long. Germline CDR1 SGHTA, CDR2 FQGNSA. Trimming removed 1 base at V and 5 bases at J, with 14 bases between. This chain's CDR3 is CASSLGRGVMETQYF. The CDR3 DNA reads TGTGCCAGCAGCTTAGGCAGGGGGGTTATGGAGACCCAGTACTTC.

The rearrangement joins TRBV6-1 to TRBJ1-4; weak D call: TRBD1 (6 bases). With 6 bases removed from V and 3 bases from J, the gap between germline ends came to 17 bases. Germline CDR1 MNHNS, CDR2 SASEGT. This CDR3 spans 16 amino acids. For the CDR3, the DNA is TGTGCCAGCAGCCAACAACAGGGTTACCCTAATGAAAAACTGTTTTTT. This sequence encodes CASSQQQGYPNEKLFF.